The source of this T cell receptor (beta chain) is a study of T cell repertoires in cytomegalovirus infection. Background on the study: Shared public TCR beta signatures pointed to both CMV infection and a matching HLA type.

Study results and limitations: Predominance within the ex vivo response was attributable to HLA-C-restricted CMV-specific TCR beta clonotypes. Summed public TCR beta family frequency identified CMV carriers bearing the relevant HLA.

Trimming took 0 bases from V and 7 from J, leaving 9 bases between them. The CDR3 runs 13 residues. Germline CDR1 MNHEY, CDR2 SVGAGI. Points on this clonotype: The antigen is not known.

TCRdb analysed the reads with MiXCR anew, one entry per CDR3 protein. Of around 300,000 distinct CDR3 sequences in the sample, around 25% were seen once. The clonotype comes from a human donor in good health (CMV status not recorded). Some clones in this sample may be carry-over from other donors' samples. This sample comprised cultured PBMCs, obtained from culture after CMV antigen stimulation. The rearrangement joins TRBV6-5 to TRBJ2-5; D not certain. CDR3 sequence reads: CASSYSGYGTQYF. Written as DNA, the CDR3 is TGTGCCAGCAGTTACTCAGGGTACGGGACCCAGTACTTC.